One sample yielded the 14 T cell receptor beta chains listed below, sequenced in a study of blood T cell repertoires in COVID-19 (dated by TCRdb to 2019 to 2021). Preparation of the library involved the immunoSEQ multiplex PCR assay. Not all clones reach the TCRdb copy of this immuneACCESS table, which keeps in-frame sequences only. Checked studies attribute under half of the gap to unresolved V genes and leave the rest unexplained. Here the sample has roughly 380,000 clones; roughly nine tenths occur a single time. 3.9% of the sample is in the top ten clones. Sequenced material: peripheral blood. The receptors originated from a woman between 55 and 75 years old with COVID-19, enrolled during active disease.

The chain links TRBV19 to TRBJ2-6; the match to TRBD1 covers 7 bases. Germline V gene sequence: CDR1 LNHDA, CDR2 SQIVND (reference sequence). The CDR3 covers 16 residues. V lost 1 base, J lost 0 bases, and 0 bases stayed unmatched. The DNA of the CDR3 is TGTGCCAGTAGTATAGGGACAGGCTCTGGGGCCAACGTCCTGACTTTC. Translated, it gives CASSIGTGSGANVLTF.

The gene calls are TRBV10-3 and TRBJ2-3, with D possibly TRBD2 on 6 matching bases. The CDR3 has 19 amino acids. Trimming left V 4 bases short and J 5 bases short, with 28 bases between. Germline-derived CDR1 and CDR2 are ENHRY and SYGVKD. The CDR3 is CAISGRAGGGTSPRDTQYF. The CDR3 DNA is TGTGCCATCAGTGGGCGGGCCGGGGGAGGAACCTCTCCCAGAGATACGCAGTATTTT.

The chain carries TRBV14 and TRBJ2-1; D is uncertain. V was trimmed by 3 bases and J by 4 bases, leaving 7 bases between them. The CDR3 extends over 13 amino acids. Looked up from germline, CDR1 is SGHDN and CDR2 is FVKESK. The CDR3 sequence is CASSQTTYNEQFF. The CDR3 nucleotides are TGTGCCAGCAGCCAGACAACGTACAATGAGCAGTTCTTC.

V and J are TRBV5-4 and TRBJ1-1, with D perhaps TRBD1 (6 bases). Between the trimmed V and J ends, which lost 1 base and 0 bases, there was a span of 10 bases. Germline V gene data show CDR1 as SGHNT and CDR2 as YYREEE (reference sequence). The length of the CDR3 is 15 residues. The CDR3 DNA reads TGTGCCAGCAGCTTGCAGGGGCGCCTGAACACTGAAGCTTTCTTT. This codes for CASSLQGRLNTEAFF.

The chain employs TRBV5-6 and TRBJ1-1; D gene uncertain. Germline V lookup: CDR1 SGHDT, CDR2 YYEEEE. The CDR3 has 12 residues. The V end was cut by 0 bases, the J end by 7 bases, with 7 bases between. CDR3 sequence reads: CASSLARSEAFF. The DNA of the CDR3 is TGTGCCAGCAGCTTGGCGAGAAGTGAAGCTTTCTTT.

The V gene is TRBV7-9, the J gene TRBJ1-2, with D unresolved. CDR1 is SEHNR, CDR2 FQNEAQ, per germline (reference sequence). Trimming removed 5 bases from V and 8 bases from J, with 15 bases in between. The CDR3 covers 13 residues. CDR3 DNA sequence: TGTGCCAGCAGCGCCCTAGAGTGGCAAGGCTACACCTTC. Residues: CASSALEWQGYTF. The full variable domain, in which reference TRBV7-9 and TRBJ1-2 provide the parts outside the CDR3, is DTGVSQNPRHKITKRGQNVTFRCDPISEHNRLYWYRQTLGQGPEFLTYFQNEAQLEKSRLLSDRFSAERPKGSFSTLEIQRTEQGDSAMYLCASSALEWQGYTFGSGTRLTVV.

The rearrangement links TRBV5-4 to TRBJ2-1, with 8 positions matching TRBD1. CDR3 size: 16 residues. V shed 3 bases and J 5 bases; nucleotides not matched to a gene: 10. Germline CDR1 reads SGHNT; CDR2 reads YYREEE (reference sequence). The CDR3 protein is CASSSPGQGAHNEQFF. The CDR3 DNA reads as TGTGCCAGCAGCTCTCCCGGACAGGGCGCTCACAATGAGCAGTTCTTC.

J is TRBJ2-1 and V is TRBV5-6, with 10 bases that match TRBD2. Looked up from germline, CDR1 is SGHDT and CDR2 is YYEEEE. The CDR3 sequence is 15 residues long. The V gene end was trimmed by 3 bases and the J gene end by 7 bases; junction bases not matched to a gene: 7. Here the CDR3 DNA reads TGTGCCAGCAGCTCCCTAGCGGGGGCCAGAAATGAGCAGTTCTTC. This translates into CASSSLAGARNEQFF.

V and J are TRBV10-3 and TRBJ1-3; 7 bases are shared with TRBD1. Germline CDR1 reads ENHRY; CDR2 reads SYGVKD. The V segment lost 11 bases and the J segment 0 bases; nucleotides outside the gene matches: 10. This CDR3 comprises 15 residues. DNA of the CDR3: TGTGCCTCCTACCGGGACAGTCTCTCTGGAAACACCATATATTTT. This translates into CASYRDSLSGNTIYF.

This clone occurred once. J is TRBJ1-4 and V is TRBV10-3; D is perhaps TRBD1 (5 bases). V dropped 0 bases and J dropped 8 bases, with 10 bases sitting between them. CDR1 is ENHRY, CDR2 SYGVKD, per germline. The CDR3 length is 14 residues. CDR3 sequence: CAISESTVGEKLFF. Written as DNA, the CDR3 is TGTGCCATCAGTGAGTCGACAGTCGGGGAAAAACTGTTTTTT.

This chain joins TRBV5-4 and TRBJ2-5; D unresolved. The germline gives CDR1 SGHNT, CDR2 YYREEE (reference sequence). The CDR3 is 13 residues long. Trimming shortened V by 1 base and J by 3 bases, and 7 bases separated the two germline ends. CDR3 protein: CASSLPGEETQYF. In DNA form, the CDR3 reads TGTGCCAGCAGCTTGCCAGGCGAAGAGACCCAGTACTTC.

The chain is built from TRBV19 and TRBJ1-1, with D maybe TRBD1 (5 bases). The CDR3 has 13 residues. From germline, CDR1 is LNHDA and CDR2 SQIVND (reference sequence). V lost 5 bases to trimming and J lost 6 bases, with 13 bases between them. The CDR3 DNA reads TGTGCCAGTAGTCCGGGGGGATTTGCTGAAGCTTTCTTT. It specifies CASSPGGFAEAFF. The full variable domain, its missing parts supplied by reference TRBV19 and TRBJ1-1, is DGGITQSPKYLFRKEGQNVTLSCEQNLNHDAMYWYRQDPGQGLRLIYYSQIVNDFQKGDIAEGYSVSREKKESFPLTVTSAQKNPTAFYLCASSPGGFAEAFFGQGTRLTVV.

The chain joins TRBV18 to TRBJ2-2; 8 nucleotides align to TRBD1. Unmatched junction bases numbered 5, after V lost 8 bases and J lost 0 bases. The CDR3 runs to 15 residues. Germline V gene lookup returns CDR1 KGHSH and CDR2 LQKENI. The CDR3 spells CASLGQGANTGELFF. CDR3 DNA sequence: TGTGCCAGCCTCGGACAGGGCGCGAACACCGGGGAGCTGTTTTTT.

This chain connects TRBV5-4 to TRBJ2-7; D perhaps matches TRBD2 (6 bases). With 4 bases removed from V and 2 bases from J, the gap between germline ends came to 19 bases. Germline values: CDR1 SGHNT, CDR2 YYREEE (reference sequence). This CDR3 is 16 amino acids long. The CDR3 sequence is CASSPTPQRAAYEQYF. The CDR3 DNA reads TGTGCCAGCAGCCCCACCCCCCAGCGGGCGGCCTACGAGCAGTACTTC. Combining the CDR3 with reference TRBV5-4 and TRBJ2-7 gives the whole variable domain ETGVTQSPTHLIKTRGQQVTLRCSSQSGHNTVSWYQQALGQGPQFIFQYYREEENGRGNFPPRFSGLQFPNYSSELNVNALELDDSALYLCASSPTPQRAAYEQYFGPGTRLTVT.